This TCR beta chain was observed in a study of blood T cell repertoires in COVID-19. In the study overall: There were acute and convalescent COVID-19 samples, and they came from the United States, Italy and Spain.

Data came from immunoSEQ multiplex PCR; TCRdb stores just in-frame clones and leaves some out. The sample shows more than 15,000 clones, about 85% of them seen only once. This clone came up once. J gave up 1 base and V 3 bases, and 3 bases lay outside the gene matches. CDR3 length: 15 residues. The germline V gene encodes CDR1 SGHDT and CDR2 YYEEEE. The genes are TRBV5-6 and TRBJ1-5; 8 nucleotides line up with TRBD1. Sequenced material: peripheral blood. The receptor's source is a man in his fifties or sixties with acute or convalescent COVID-19. CDR3 coding DNA: TGTGCCAGCAGCTACCGGACAGGGAGCAATCAGCCCCAGCATTTT. This encodes CASSYRTGSNQPQHF.